These 27 T cell receptor beta chains were all obtained from the same sample, sequenced in a study of CD8 T cells in Susac syndrome. Random hexamers were used to reverse transcribe roughly 0.45 to 1 ug of RNA. TCRdb independently ran MiXCR on the immunoSEQ multiplex PCR reads; one entry per CDR3 protein. The table shows 210,000 or so distinct CDR3 sequences, with approximately 94% occurring only once. The sequenced sample consisted of CD4+ T cells from PBMCs. These receptors all come from a human donor with Susac syndrome.

The chain couples TRBV6-6 to TRBJ1-5; 10 nucleotides match TRBD1. The CDR3 runs 15 residues. Unmatched junction bases numbered 3, after V lost 2 bases and J lost 5 bases. CDR1 is MNHNY, CDR2 SVGAGI, per germline (reference sequence). CDR3 bases: TGTGCCAGCAGTTACCCTGGACAGGGGGATCAGCCCCAGCATTTT. It codes for CASSYPGQGDQPQHF.

This sequence joins TRBV9 and TRBJ1-4; D is possibly TRBD1 (5 bases). Germline V CDR1 and CDR2: SGDLS, YYNGEE. The CDR3 covers 15 residues. Trimming took off 0 bases at V and 1 base at J, with 7 bases between the two ends. The CDR3 loop reads CASSVAGETNEKLFF. In DNA form, the CDR3 reads TGTGCCAGCAGCGTAGCGGGGGAAACTAATGAAAAACTGTTTTTT.

V is TRBV20-1 and J is TRBJ1-1; 7 bases fit TRBD1. From germline, CDR1 is DFQATT and CDR2 SNEGSKA (reference sequence). The CDR3 is made up of 14 amino acids. Unmatched junction bases numbered 14, after V lost 6 bases and J lost 7 bases. The CDR3 sequence is CSAPEGGTASEAFF. CDR3 DNA sequence: TGCAGTGCCCCAGAGGGGGGGACAGCCAGTGAAGCTTTCTTT.

This chain links TRBV4-3 with TRBJ1-5; weak D call: TRBD1 (5 bases). V lost 0 bases, J lost 4 bases, and 13 bases lay in between. Germline V gene data show CDR1 as LGHNA and CDR2 as YSLEER. The CDR3 sequence is 16 residues long. The CDR3: CASSQDAGGGNQPQHF. CDR3 nucleotides: TGCGCCAGCAGCCAAGATGCGGGGGGAGGGAATCAGCCCCAGCATTTT.

The CDR3 region has the DNA TGTGCCAGGGGGGAGATTGGCTATGGCTACACCTTC. Its protein is CARGEIGYGYTF. The chain employs TRBV7-2 and TRBJ1-2, with D possibly being TRBD1 (5 bases). The CDR3 sequence is 12 residues long. V lost 9 bases, J lost 4 bases, and 12 bases lay in between. Germline CDR1 is SGHTA and CDR2 is FQGNSA.

The rearrangement uses TRBV6-5 and TRBJ1-2, with 7 positions matching TRBD1. With 7 bases clipped from V and 7 bases from J, the junction kept 12 bases outside the gene matches. Germline CDR1 and CDR2: MNHEY and SVGAGI. The CDR3 has 14 residues. DNA for the CDR3: TGTGCCAGCACCACGACAGGGAGGGATCGTGGCTACACCTTC. Amino acids: CASTTTGRDRGYTF.

The chain joins TRBV5-6 to TRBJ1-5; no clear D. Germline V lookup: CDR1 SGHDT, CDR2 YYEEEE. The V gene lost 1 base and the J gene lost 9 bases, with 11 bases spanning the gap. The CDR3 is made up of 13 amino acids. CDR3 DNA sequence: TGTGCCAGCAGCTTGAACGTCGGTGGGCCCCAGCATTTT. Its protein product is CASSLNVGGPQHF.

The V gene is TRBV5-1, the J gene TRBJ1-1, with D perhaps matching TRBD1 (5 bases). This CDR3 spans 14 amino acids. The V end was cut by 1 base, the J end by 2 bases, with 9 bases between. The germline V gene encodes CDR1 SGHRS and CDR2 YFSETQ. The CDR3: CASSLYGDNTEAFF. The CDR3 DNA reads as TGCGCCAGCAGCTTGTATGGGGACAACACTGAAGCTTTCTTT.

This chain uses TRBV12-3 or TRBV12-4 with TRBJ1-1; tentatively, D is TRBD1 (5 bases). V gave up 2 bases and J gave up 6 bases, with 7 bases separating them. This CDR3 comprises 12 residues. In DNA, the CDR3 is TGTGCCAGCAGTTTAAGGGGACCTGAAGCTTTCTTT. Translated: CASSLRGPEAFF.

CDR3 nucleotide sequence: TGTGCCAGCAGCGTAGTGAGTAAAAGCACAGATACGCAGTATTTT. Translating gives CASSVVSKSTDTQYF. This sequence joins TRBV9 and TRBJ2-3; D gene unclear. CDR3 length: 15 amino acids. Per the germline V gene, CDR1 is SGDLS and CDR2 is YYNGEE. Trimming took off 0 bases at V and 0 bases at J, with 8 bases between the two ends.

The genes are TRBV9 and TRBJ2-1; D not resolved. The CDR3 length is 13 residues. Trimming cost V 0 bases and J 7 bases, with 8 bases left between them. CDR1 is SGDLS and CDR2 is YYNGEE in the germline V gene. The CDR3 DNA reads TGTGCCAGCAGCGTAGAGGCGCTGAATGAGCAGTTCTTC. Amino acid sequence: CASSVEALNEQFF.

The CDR3 spells CASRYWTGETYEQYF. The CDR3 DNA is TGTGCCAGCAGGTACTGGACAGGGGAAACCTACGAGCAGTACTTC. The chain recombines TRBV5-4 with TRBJ2-7, with 9 nucleotides matching TRBD1. Unmatched junction bases numbered 8, after V lost 5 bases and J lost 2 bases. This CDR3 has 15 residues. Germline assignment: CDR1 SGHNT and CDR2 YYREEE (reference sequence).

The J gene is TRBJ1-2, the V gene TRBV25-1; a weak D match, TRBD1 (6 bases). CDR3 length: 14 residues. Germline V CDR1 and CDR2: MGHDK, SYGVNS. Trimming removed 0 bases at V and 3 bases at J, with 8 bases between. CDR3 protein: CASSEYGGDYGYTF. In nucleotides, the CDR3 is TGTGCCAGCAGTGAATACGGGGGCGACTATGGCTACACCTTC.

In this sample, this clonotype turned up once. V usage is TRBV20-1 and J usage is TRBJ1-4; TRBD1 agrees at 9 bases. Germline CDR1 and CDR2: DFQATT and SNEGSKA (reference sequence). This CDR3 contains 15 residues. Losses at the gene ends were 5 bases for V and 8 bases for J; bases not matched to a gene: 12. The CDR3 loop reads CSAQREGTGREKLFF. CDR3 nucleotide sequence: TGCAGTGCTCAGAGAGAGGGGACAGGGAGGGAAAAACTGTTTTTT.

The DNA of the CDR3 is TGTGCCAGTAAGAGGACAGGGGGCAAATACGAGCAGTACTTC. Residues: CASKRTGGKYEQYF. The chain combines TRBV19 with TRBJ2-7; 11 positions agree with TRBD1. Trimming cost V 7 bases and J 4 bases; bases outside gene matches: 6. From germline, CDR1 is LNHDA and CDR2 SQIVND (reference sequence). This CDR3 spans 14 amino acids.

The chain employs TRBV7-2 and TRBJ2-7; 9 nucleotides match TRBD1. Germline loops: CDR1 SGHTA, CDR2 FQGNSA. This CDR3 has 16 residues. The ends lost 1 base at V and 3 bases at J; junction bases unmatched: 7. The CDR3 here is CASSLGRDRAHYEQYF. Written as DNA, the CDR3 is TGTGCCAGCAGCTTAGGCCGGGACAGGGCCCACTACGAGCAGTACTTC.

This clonotype was seen once. The chain recombines TRBV24-1 with TRBJ1-2; D remains unclear. V was clipped by 5 bases and J by 6 bases, with 12 bases between them. The germline V gene has CDR1 KGHDR and CDR2 SFDVKD. The CDR3 is made up of 13 amino acids. CDR3 DNA sequence: TGTGCCACCAGTGCGCGGGAGCGCAATGGCTACACCTTC. Translation: CATSARERNGYTF.

A word on this clonotype: The missing conserved phenylalanine or tryptophan at the end of this CDR3 makes a read error likely. V and J are TRBV10-3 and TRBJ1-6; a weak D match, TRBD1 (6 bases). Germline V gene sequence: CDR1 ENHRY, CDR2 SYGVKD. This CDR3 spans 15 amino acids. V lost 5 bases to trimming and J lost 5 bases, with 13 bases between them. The CDR3 loop reads CAISSGTSNNSPLHL. The CDR3 DNA reads TGTGCCATCAGTAGCGGGACAAGCAATAATTCACCCCTCCACCTT.

The CDR3 DNA follows: TGTGCCAGCAGCTTGAGCGGGGGGGCCGGAGAGACCCAGTACTTC. Protein: CASSLSGGAGETQYF. The chain recombines TRBV7-2 with TRBJ2-5; 10 nucleotides agree with TRBD2. Germline V gene sequence: CDR1 SGHTA, CDR2 FQGNSA. The CDR3 is 15 residues long. V was clipped by 3 bases and J by 4 bases; unmatched bases: 5.

The chain's CDR3 is CSARVVGTGPYEQYF. The DNA for the CDR3 is TGCAGTGCTAGAGTGGTGGGGACAGGCCCCTACGAGCAGTACTTC. The chain carries TRBV20-1 and TRBJ2-7; TRBD1 aligns across 8 bases. This CDR3 is built from 15 residues. After removal of 1 base from V and 2 bases from J, the junction contained 7 bases not matched to a gene. CDR1 DFQATT and CDR2 SNEGSKA come from the germline V gene (reference sequence).

The gene calls are TRBV30 and TRBJ2-7; 9 bases map to TRBD1. Germline CDR1 and CDR2: GTSNPN and SVGIG (reference sequence). This CDR3 region has 12 residues. Germline trimming cut 4 bases from V and 7 bases from J; bases unmatched to any gene: 5. The CDR3 nucleotides are TGTGCCTGGAACAGGGGGCTAGTAGAGCAGTACTTC. This translates into CAWNRGLVEQYF. Using reference TRBV30 and TRBJ2-7 for the parts outside the CDR3, the full variable domain is SQTIHQWPATLVQPVGSPLSLECTVEGTSNPNLYWYRQAAGRGLQLLFYSVGIGQISSEVPQNLSASRPQDRQFILSSKKLLLSDSGFYLCAWNRGLVEQYFGPGTRLTVT.

The CDR3 nucleotides are TGCAGTGCTAGAGATTTGCGTGGAGGAGAGACCCAGTACTTC. The encoded protein is CSARDLRGGETQYF. V gene TRBV20-1 combines with J gene TRBJ2-5, with a weak D call TRBD2 (5 bases). Germline lookup yields CDR1 DFQATT and CDR2 SNEGSKA (reference sequence). CDR3 length equals 14 residues. V was trimmed by 0 bases and J by 4 bases, leaving 12 bases between them.

This sequence joins TRBV20-1 and TRBJ2-3; D might be TRBD2 (5 bases). V shed 0 bases and J shed 4 bases, with 11 bases lying between them. The length of the CDR3 is 14 residues. Germline lookup yields CDR1 DFQATT and CDR2 SNEGSKA (reference sequence). CDR3 bases: TGCAGTGCTAGAGATCGGGCTAGCTCAGATACGCAGTATTTT. Translated: CSARDRASSDTQYF.

The rearrangement joins TRBV28 to TRBJ2-5, with a weak D call TRBD1 (5 bases). Germline values: CDR1 MDHEN, CDR2 SYDVKM. This CDR3 is built from 17 residues. V dropped 2 bases and J dropped 9 bases, with 25 bases sitting between them. CDR3 bases: TGTGCCAGCAGTTTACTGTTACGACAGCTTTATCAGAAGGCCCAGTACTTC. It yields the protein CASSLLLRQLYQKAQYF.

The chain carries TRBV2 and TRBJ1-1; D is unclear. Germline V gene lookup returns CDR1 SNHLY and CDR2 FYNNEI. The V and J ends lost 7 bases and 5 bases respectively, with 17 bases between them. CDR3 size: 14 residues. The CDR3 coding sequence is TGTGCCAGCACAGAAAGGCAGGCAAGGACTGAAGCTTTCTTT. Translated, it gives CASTERQARTEAFF.

The chain combines TRBV20-1 with TRBJ2-5; 8 nucleotides align to TRBD1. The length of the CDR3 is 15 residues. Unmatched junction bases numbered 9, after V lost 3 bases and J lost 3 bases. Germline V gene lookup returns CDR1 DFQATT and CDR2 SNEGSKA (reference sequence). The CDR3 DNA reads TGCAGTGCTAGCACAGCTGGACAGGGCAAAGAGACCCAGTACTTC. It yields the protein CSASTAGQGKETQYF.

The chain has TRBV4-3 and TRBJ1-3; D is uncertain. Trimming pared 4 bases from V and 0 bases from J, leaving 10 bases between. Germline V gene sequence: CDR1 LGHNA, CDR2 YSLEER. This CDR3 region has 15 residues. The CDR3 DNA follows: TGCGCCAGCAGCCTCCGTGCGGTCTCTGGAAACACCATATATTTT. It is translated as CASSLRAVSGNTIYF.